This T cell receptor beta chain was sequenced for a study of T-cell memory formation after mild COVID-19. This clonotype was seen a few times. Its antigen remains unidentified. Overall study findings and caveats: Clones that shrank (day 15 to 85) were balanced CD4/CD8, whereas later expanders leaned CD4+. The appearance of some responding clones in pre-infection memory suggested that cross-reactive memory joined. Among CD4+ contracting clones, most were CM and EM, and CD8+ ones EMRA.

V gave up 8 bases and J gave up 3 bases, with 10 bases separating them. The CDR3 runs 13 residues. Per the germline V gene, CDR1 is MGHDK and CDR2 is SYGVNS. One entry per CDR3 protein, called by TCRdb with MiXCR from the 5' RACE reads. The sample yields roughly 280,000 distinct CDR3 sequences, roughly 8.2% seen once. The chain couples TRBV25-1 to TRBJ2-2; D remains ambiguous. Sequenced input: PBMCs or a T cell subset sorted from them (not recorded which). The receptor was derived from a man in his late teens or twenties who had mild COVID-19 (a few samples of this study predate the infection). Cell type and time point are not known. CDR3 in DNA: TGTGCCAGCCGCCCTCGAGACACCGGGGAGCTGTTTTTT. Translation: CASRPRDTGELFF.